These T cell receptor beta chains were read from a single sample in a study of blood T cell repertoires in COVID-19. TCRdb's copy holds only in-frame clones and misses some; the assay was immunoSEQ multiplex PCR. This table has roughly 150,000 clones, roughly 88% appearing once. The sample consisted of peripheral blood. These TCRs come from a woman in her fifties or sixties with acute or convalescent COVID-19. Both conserved end residues are part of each CDR3. Fields, in order: clone size, V gene, D gene, J gene, CDR3 DNA, CDR3 protein. A D gene is named only where the DNA matches it firmly. Where a row states a size, it is once, few, many or the class of an expanded clone; other rows omit it.

.	TRBV27	.	TRBJ1-2	TGTGCCAGCGCGCAGGCGAACTATGGCTACACCTTC	CASAQANYGYTF
.	TRBV30	TRBD2	TRBJ2-3	TGTGCCTGGAGGGGACTAGCGGGAACAGATACGCAGTATTTT	CAWRGLAGTDTQYF
.	TRBV4-1	.	TRBJ1-6	TGCGCCAGCAGCCAAAACAGATTCGATTCACCCCTCCACTTT	CASSQNRFDSPLHF
.	TRBV19	TRBD2	TRBJ2-1	TGTGCCAGTAGTACCAACCTTGTTGGCGGGAGGCGGAATGAGCAGTTCTTC	CASSTNLVGGRRNEQFF
.	TRBV4-2	TRBD2	TRBJ2-1	TGTGCCAGCAGCTCGAGTAGCGGGTACCGTAATGAGCAGTTCTTC	CASSSSSGYRNEQFF
.	TRBV7-2	TRBD1	TRBJ2-2	TGTGCCAGCAGCTCCAGGGGGCGCGCCACCGGGGAGCTGTTTTTT	CASSSRGRATGELFF
.	TRBV6-6	TRBD2	TRBJ2-7	TGTGCCAGCAGTTCAAACAGCGGGGTCTACGAGCAGTACTTC	CASSSNSGVYEQYF
.	TRBV18	.	TRBJ1-1	TGTGCCAGCTCACCACCAGAACTGTGGAACACTGAAGCTTTCTTT	CASSPPELWNTEAFF
.	TRBV19	TRBD1	TRBJ1-4	TGTGCCAGTAGTATAGAACGGGCCGGGACAGACAATGAAAAACTGTTTTTT	CASSIERAGTDNEKLFF
.	TRBV30	.	TRBJ1-1	TGTGCCTGGAGGGGACATCTGAACACTGAAGCTTTCTTT	CAWRGHLNTEAFF
.	TRBV5-4	.	TRBJ2-1	TGTGCCAGCAATCGAGGGGGGGCTAAGGAGCTCAATGAGCAGTTCTTC	CASNRGGAKELNEQFF
.	TRBV6-5	.	TRBJ1-5	TGTGCCAGCTCCAGACAGTATAATCAGCCCCAGCATTTT	CASSRQYNQPQHF
.	TRBV5-3	.	TRBJ1-3	TGTGCCAGACCCAAGGTGCGGGGGTCTGGAAACACCATATATTTT	CARPKVRGSGNTIYF
.	TRBV3-1/TRBV3-2	TRBD1	TRBJ2-4	TGTGCCAGCGTAGGGACAGGGAGAAACATTCAGTACTTC	CASVGTGRNIQYF
.	TRBV5-1	TRBD1	TRBJ2-4	TGCGCCAGCAGCTTGGCCGAACAGGGGGACATTCAGTACTTC	CASSLAEQGDIQYF
.	TRBV6-5	.	TRBJ2-7	TGTGCCAGCAGTTACCCGAGGGGGGAGCAGTACTTC	CASSYPRGEQYF
.	TRBV7-2	TRBD1	TRBJ2-7	TGTGCCAGCAGCTTTGGACAGGGCTACGAGCAGTACTTC	CASSFGQGYEQYF
.	TRBV2	.	TRBJ1-6	TGTGCCAGCAGCCCCGACATCTATAATTCACCCCTCCACTTT	CASSPDIYNSPLHF
.	TRBV3-1/TRBV3-2	.	TRBJ2-4	TGTGCCAGCAGCCAAGCAGGCAGGGGAGCCAAAAACATTCAGTACTTC	CASSQAGRGAKNIQYF
.	TRBV9	.	TRBJ2-1	TGTGCCAGCAGCGCAAACCCGGTCGTAAACAATGAGCAGTTCTTC	CASSANPVVNNEQFF
.	TRBV6-5	TRBD1	TRBJ2-7	TGTGCCAGCAGCAGACAGGGGGTCTCCTACGAGCAGTACTTC	CASSRQGVSYEQYF
once	TRBV19	.	TRBJ2-3	TGTGCCAGTAGTATCGGTAACACAGATACGCAGTATTTT	CASSIGNTDTQYF
.	TRBV6-2/TRBV6-3	.	TRBJ1-5	TGTGCCAGCAGTTACTCGAATCACGGTCAGCCCCAGCATTTT	CASSYSNHGQPQHF
.	TRBV2	.	TRBJ1-2	TGTGCCAGCCGGGATTGGGGCTACACCTTC	CASRDWGYTF
.	TRBV9	.	TRBJ1-3	TGTGCCAGCAGCGTAGGAGGGCGACTGAGCTCTGGAAACACCATATATTTT	CASSVGGRLSSGNTIYF
.	TRBV9	.	TRBJ2-5	TGTGCCAGCAGCGTAGGTAGGGAGATTCAAGAGACCCAGTACTTC	CASSVGREIQETQYF
.	TRBV7-3	.	TRBJ2-1	TGTGCCAGCAGCTTCACCCCACTCCGCAATGAGCAGTTCTTC	CASSFTPLRNEQFF
.	TRBV6-6	.	TRBJ1-1	TGTGCCACCGCGGGAGGGGGTATGAACACTGAAGCTTTCTTT	CATAGGGMNTEAFF
.	TRBV9	TRBD2	TRBJ2-3	TGTGCCAGCAGCGTAGGACCGACTAGCGGGGGGACAGATACGCAGTATTTT	CASSVGPTSGGTDTQYF
.	TRBV4-1	.	TRBJ2-1	TGCGCCAGCAGCCAAGATCTGAGCTACAATGAGCAGTTCTTC	CASSQDLSYNEQFF
once	TRBV5-6	.	TRBJ2-5	TGTGCCAGCAGCCATAAGCCCAGGGAAGAGACCCAGTACTTC	CASSHKPREETQYF
.	TRBV5-8	TRBD1	TRBJ1-6	TGTGCCAGCAGCTTGTTCGGACAGGGTAATTCACCCCTCCACTTT	CASSLFGQGNSPLHF
.	TRBV30	.	TRBJ2-3	TGTGCCTGGAGTGGACTCTACCCCCTCACAGATACGCAGTATTTT	CAWSGLYPLTDTQYF
.	TRBV7-2	TRBD1	TRBJ1-6	TGTGCCAGCAGCTCCTTAAACAGGGGAGGTAATTCACCCCTCCACTTT	CASSSLNRGGNSPLHF
.	TRBV15	.	TRBJ1-5	TGTGCCACCAGCACGGGAGAGAGTAATCAGCCCCAGCATTTT	CATSTGESNQPQHF
.	TRBV6-1	.	TRBJ1-2	TGTGCCAGCAGTGAACCGGGAGCTAACTATGGCTACACCTTC	CASSEPGANYGYTF
few	TRBV5-5	.	TRBJ1-6	TGTGCCAGCAGCTTGGCCACAGGGAGCTCCTATAATTCACCCCTCCACTTT	CASSLATGSSYNSPLHF
once	TRBV27	.	TRBJ2-7	TGTGCCAGCAGTTTATCCGTCCAGGGGAGCTACGAGCAGTACTTC	CASSLSVQGSYEQYF
.	TRBV2	.	TRBJ1-2	TGTGCCAGCACCCCCTCCGAGGACTATGGCTACACCTTC	CASTPSEDYGYTF
.	TRBV5-5	.	TRBJ1-4	TGTGCCAGCAGCTTGAATCCCGGAAGGGGTGGCGAAAAACTGTTTTTT	CASSLNPGRGGEKLFF
.	TRBV11-2	.	TRBJ1-6	TGTGCCAGCAGCCCCAACAGGGTTTTTAATTCACCCCTCCACTTT	CASSPNRVFNSPLHF
.	TRBV4-1	TRBD1	TRBJ1-2	TGCGCCAGCAGCCAGAGCCGACAGGGGCACTATGGCTACACCTTC	CASSQSRQGHYGYTF
few	TRBV19	TRBD1	TRBJ1-6	TGTGCCAGTAGTGTTACAGGGGCGAATTCACCCCTCCACTTT	CASSVTGANSPLHF
.	TRBV29-1	TRBD2	TRBJ2-7	TGCAGCGTTGACCCAGGGACTAGCGGGACTAACGAGCAGTACTTC	CSVDPGTSGTNEQYF
.	TRBV4-1	TRBD2	TRBJ2-5	TGCGCCAGCAGCCAAAGGAGCGGGGGGTTTCGGGGGAGGACCCAGTACTTC	CASSQRSGGFRGRTQYF
once	TRBV18	.	TRBJ1-1	TGTGCCAGCTCACCAGCAGGAAAGAACACTGAAGCTTTCTTT	CASSPAGKNTEAFF
.	TRBV6-6	.	TRBJ1-1	TGTGCCAGCAGCTATCTCTGGAACACTGAAGCTTTCTTT	CASSYLWNTEAFF
.	TRBV5-1	.	TRBJ2-3	TGCGCCAGCGCGGTCGGACAGTCCACAGATACGCAGTATTTT	CASAVGQSTDTQYF
.	TRBV10-3	TRBD2	TRBJ2-3	TGTGCCATCAGTGAGAAATCTAGCGGCTCCTCTACGCAGTATTTT	CAISEKSSGSSTQYF
once	TRBV5-6	TRBD1	TRBJ2-7	TGTGCCAGCAGCTTGGGACAGGGGTCCTACGAGCAGTACTTC	CASSLGQGSYEQYF
once	TRBV19	.	TRBJ2-1	TGTGCCAGTAGTATCGAAAGGGGGGGATACAATGAGCAGTTCTTC	CASSIERGGYNEQFF
.	TRBV28	.	TRBJ1-1	TGTGCCAGCAGTACGCCAGGGTTACCGAACACTGAAGCTTTCTTT	CASSTPGLPNTEAFF
.	TRBV19	TRBD1	TRBJ1-5	TGTGCCAGTAGTACCACGGACAGGGGCGGAAGGATAGGCAATCAGCCCCAGCATTTT	CASSTTDRGGRIGNQPQHF
.	TRBV10-3	TRBD1	TRBJ1-4	TGTGCCATCAGTGATACAGGGGCAACTAATGAAAAACTGTTTTTT	CAISDTGATNEKLFF
.	TRBV9	TRBD1	TRBJ1-1	TGTGCCAGCAGCCAAGGACAGGCCCCCATGAACACTGAAGCTTTCTTT	CASSQGQAPMNTEAFF